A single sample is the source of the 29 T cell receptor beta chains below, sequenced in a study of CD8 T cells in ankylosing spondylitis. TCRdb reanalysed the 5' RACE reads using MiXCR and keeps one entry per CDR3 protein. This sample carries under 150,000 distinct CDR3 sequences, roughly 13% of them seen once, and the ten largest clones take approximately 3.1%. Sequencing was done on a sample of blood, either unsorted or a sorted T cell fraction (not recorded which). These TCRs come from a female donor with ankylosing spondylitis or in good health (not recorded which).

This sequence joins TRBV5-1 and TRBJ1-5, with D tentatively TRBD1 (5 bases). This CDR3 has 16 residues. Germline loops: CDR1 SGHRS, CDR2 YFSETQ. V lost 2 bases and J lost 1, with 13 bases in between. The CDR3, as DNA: TGCGCCAGCAGCTTAGGGGCAGGGTCGAGCAATCAGCCCCAGCATTTT. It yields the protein CASSLGAGSSNQPQHF.

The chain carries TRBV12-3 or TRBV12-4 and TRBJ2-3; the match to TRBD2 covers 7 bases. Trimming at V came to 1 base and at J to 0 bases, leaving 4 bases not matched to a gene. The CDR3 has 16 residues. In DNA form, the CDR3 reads TGTGCCAGCAGTTTAGATAGCGGGCATAGCACAGATACGCAGTATTTT. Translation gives CASSLDSGHSTDTQYF.

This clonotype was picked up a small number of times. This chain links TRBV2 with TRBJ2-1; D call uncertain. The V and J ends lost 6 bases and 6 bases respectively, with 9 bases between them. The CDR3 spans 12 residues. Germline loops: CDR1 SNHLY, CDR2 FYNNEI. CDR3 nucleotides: TGTGCCAGCAGGGAAACGCTCAATGAGCAGTTCTTC. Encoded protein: CASRETLNEQFF.

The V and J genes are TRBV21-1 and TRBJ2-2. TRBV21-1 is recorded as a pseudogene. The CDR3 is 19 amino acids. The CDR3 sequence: CASSKALKLLQGNTGELFF. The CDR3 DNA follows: TGTGCCAGCAGCAAAGCTCTCAAACTCCTACAAGGGAACACCGGGGAGCTGTTTTTT.

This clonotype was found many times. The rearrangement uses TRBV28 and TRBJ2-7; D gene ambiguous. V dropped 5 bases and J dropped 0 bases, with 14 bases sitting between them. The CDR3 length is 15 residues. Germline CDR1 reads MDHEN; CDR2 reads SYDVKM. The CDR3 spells CASSLPSVGSYEQYF. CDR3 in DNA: TGTGCCAGCAGTCTCCCGTCGGTGGGCTCCTACGAGCAGTACTTC.

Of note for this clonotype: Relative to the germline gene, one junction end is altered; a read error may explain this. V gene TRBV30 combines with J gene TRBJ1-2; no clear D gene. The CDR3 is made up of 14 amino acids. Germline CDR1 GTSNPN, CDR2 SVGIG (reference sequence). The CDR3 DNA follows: TGTGCCTGGAGTCAAGCTTCAATAACCAATGGCCACACCTTC. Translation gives CAWSQASITNGHTF. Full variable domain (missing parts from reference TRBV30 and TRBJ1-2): SQTIHQWPATLVQPVGSPLSLECTVEGTSNPNLYWYRQAAGRGLQLLFYSVGIGQISSEVPQNLSASRPQDRQFILSSKKLLLSDSGFYLCAWSQASITNGHTFGSGTRLTVV.

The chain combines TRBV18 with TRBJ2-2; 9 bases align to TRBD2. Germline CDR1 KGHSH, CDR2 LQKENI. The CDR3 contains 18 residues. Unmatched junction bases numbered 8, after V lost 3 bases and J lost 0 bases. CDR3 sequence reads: CASSPRSGRTTNTGELFF. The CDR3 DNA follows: TGTGCCAGCTCACCGAGAAGCGGGAGGACCACGAACACCGGGGAGCTGTTTTTT.

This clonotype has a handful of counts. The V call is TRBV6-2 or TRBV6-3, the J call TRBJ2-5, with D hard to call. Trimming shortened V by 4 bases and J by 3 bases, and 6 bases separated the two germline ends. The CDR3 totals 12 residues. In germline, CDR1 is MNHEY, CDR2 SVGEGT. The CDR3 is CASSFGEETQYF. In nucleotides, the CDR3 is TGTGCCAGCAGTTTTGGGGAAGAGACCCAGTACTTC.

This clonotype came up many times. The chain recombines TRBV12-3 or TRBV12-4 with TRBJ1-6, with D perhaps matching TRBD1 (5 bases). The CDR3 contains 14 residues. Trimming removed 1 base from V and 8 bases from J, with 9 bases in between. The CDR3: CASSLGQGDSPLHF. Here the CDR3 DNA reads TGTGCCAGCAGTTTAGGGCAGGGCGATTCACCCCTCCACTTT.

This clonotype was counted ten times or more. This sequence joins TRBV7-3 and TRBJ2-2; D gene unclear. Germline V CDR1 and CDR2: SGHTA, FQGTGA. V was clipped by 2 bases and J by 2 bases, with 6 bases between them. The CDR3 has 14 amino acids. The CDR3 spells CASSLYGNTGELFF. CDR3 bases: TGTGCCAGCAGCTTATACGGAAACACCGGGGAGCTGTTTTTT.

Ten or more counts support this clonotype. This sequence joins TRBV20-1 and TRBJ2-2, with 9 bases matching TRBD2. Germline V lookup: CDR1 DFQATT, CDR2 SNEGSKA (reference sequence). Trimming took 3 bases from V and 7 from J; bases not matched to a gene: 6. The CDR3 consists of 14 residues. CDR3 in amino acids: CSARRGGRNGELFF. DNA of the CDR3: TGCAGTGCTAGGCGGGGGGGTCGGAACGGGGAGCTGTTTTTT.

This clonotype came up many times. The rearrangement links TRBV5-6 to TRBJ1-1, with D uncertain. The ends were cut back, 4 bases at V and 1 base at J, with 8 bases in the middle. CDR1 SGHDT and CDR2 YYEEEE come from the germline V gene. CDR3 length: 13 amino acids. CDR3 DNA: TGTGCCAGCAGCCATGGACCGAACACTGAAGCTTTCTTT. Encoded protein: CASSHGPNTEAFF.

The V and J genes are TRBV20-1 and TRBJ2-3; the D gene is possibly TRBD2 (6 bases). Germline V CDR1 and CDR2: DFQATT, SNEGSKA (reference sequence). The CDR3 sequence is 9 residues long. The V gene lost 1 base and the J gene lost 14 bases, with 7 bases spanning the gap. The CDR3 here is CSARGDWYF. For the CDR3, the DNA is TGCAGTGCTAGAGGGGACTGGTATTTT.

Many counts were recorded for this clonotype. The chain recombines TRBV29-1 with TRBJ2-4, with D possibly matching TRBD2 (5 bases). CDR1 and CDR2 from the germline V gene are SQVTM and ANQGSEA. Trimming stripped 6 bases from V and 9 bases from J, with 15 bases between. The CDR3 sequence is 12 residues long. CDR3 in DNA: TGCAGCGTAAAGGTTTCCGAGGGCATTCAGTACTTC. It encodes CSVKVSEGIQYF.

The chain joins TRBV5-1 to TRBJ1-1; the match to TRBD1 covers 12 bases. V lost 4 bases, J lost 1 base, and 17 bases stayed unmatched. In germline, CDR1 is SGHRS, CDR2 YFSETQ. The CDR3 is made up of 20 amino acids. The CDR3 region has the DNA TGCGCCAGCAGCGCGCCGGGACAGGGGGCGAGTTTAGGCCCGAACACTGAAGCTTTCTTT. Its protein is CASSAPGQGASLGPNTEAFF. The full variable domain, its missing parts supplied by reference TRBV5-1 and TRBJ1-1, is KAGVTQTPRYLIKTRGQQVTLSCSPISGHRSVSWYQQTPGQGLQFLFEYFSETQRNKGNFPGRFSGRQFSNSRSEMNVSTLELGDSALYLCASSAPGQGASLGPNTEAFFGQGTRLTVV.

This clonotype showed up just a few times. For the CDR3, the DNA is TGTGCCAGCAGAACAGGGGGGACGAACACCGGGGAGCTGTTTTTT. Protein product: CASRTGGTNTGELFF. This chain links TRBV12-3 or TRBV12-4 with TRBJ2-2; TRBD1 matches at 8 bases. Trimming removed 6 bases from V and 0 bases from J; junction bases left unmatched: 3. The CDR3 runs 15 residues.

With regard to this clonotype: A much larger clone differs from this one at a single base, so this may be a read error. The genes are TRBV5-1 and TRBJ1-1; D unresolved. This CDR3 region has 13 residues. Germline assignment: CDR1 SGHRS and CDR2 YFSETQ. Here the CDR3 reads CVSSLATETEAFF. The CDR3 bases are TGCGTCAGCAGCTTGGCCACCGAAACTGAAGCTTTCTTT.

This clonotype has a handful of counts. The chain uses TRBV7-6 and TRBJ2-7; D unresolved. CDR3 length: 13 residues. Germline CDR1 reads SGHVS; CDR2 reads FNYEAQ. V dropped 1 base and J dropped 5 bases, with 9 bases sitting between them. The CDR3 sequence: CASSLVIWDEQYF. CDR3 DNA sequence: TGTGCCAGCAGCTTAGTTATCTGGGACGAGCAGTACTTC.

CDR3 protein: CASSRSLRGTDTQYF. CDR3 nucleotide sequence: TGTGCCAGCAGCCGATCTTTGAGAGGTACAGATACGCAGTATTTT. The rearrangement uses TRBV5-6 and TRBJ2-3; D remains unclear. Trimming cost V 4 bases and J 3 bases, with 15 bases left between them. CDR3 size: 15 residues. Germline V gene lookup returns CDR1 SGHDT and CDR2 YYEEEE.

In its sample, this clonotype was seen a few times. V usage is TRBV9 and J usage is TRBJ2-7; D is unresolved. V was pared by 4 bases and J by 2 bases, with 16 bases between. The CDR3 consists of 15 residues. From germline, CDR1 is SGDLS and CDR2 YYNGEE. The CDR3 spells CASSPRVENAYEQYF. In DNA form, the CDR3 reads TGTGCCAGCAGCCCTAGGGTCGAAAACGCCTACGAGCAGTACTTC.

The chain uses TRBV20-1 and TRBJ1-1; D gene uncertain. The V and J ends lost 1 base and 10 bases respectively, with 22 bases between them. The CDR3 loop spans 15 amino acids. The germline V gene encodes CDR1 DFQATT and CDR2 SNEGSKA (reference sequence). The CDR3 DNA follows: TGCAGTGCTAGAGGGAAAGAGGACCCAAGGGTGAGAGCTTTCTTT. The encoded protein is CSARGKEDPRVRAFF.

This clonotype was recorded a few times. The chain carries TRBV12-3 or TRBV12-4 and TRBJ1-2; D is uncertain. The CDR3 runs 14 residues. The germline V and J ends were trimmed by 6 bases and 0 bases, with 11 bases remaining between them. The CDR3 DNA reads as TGTGCCAGCAGACTGCAGGAACCTAACTATGGCTACACCTTC. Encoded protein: CASRLQEPNYGYTF.

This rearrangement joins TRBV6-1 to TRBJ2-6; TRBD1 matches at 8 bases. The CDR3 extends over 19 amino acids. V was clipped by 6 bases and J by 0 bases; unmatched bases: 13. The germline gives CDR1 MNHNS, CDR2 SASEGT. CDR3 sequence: CASRNVSGGPHSGANVLTF. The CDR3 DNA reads TGTGCCAGCAGAAACGTGTCAGGGGGCCCCCACTCTGGGGCCAACGTCCTGACTTTC.

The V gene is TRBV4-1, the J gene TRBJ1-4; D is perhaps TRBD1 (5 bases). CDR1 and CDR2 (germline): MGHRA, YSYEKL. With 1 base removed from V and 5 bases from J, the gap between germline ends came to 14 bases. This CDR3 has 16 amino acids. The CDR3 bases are TGCGCCAGCAGCCAAGTTTTGAGACAGCGGAATGAAAAACTGTTTTTT. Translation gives CASSQVLRQRNEKLFF.

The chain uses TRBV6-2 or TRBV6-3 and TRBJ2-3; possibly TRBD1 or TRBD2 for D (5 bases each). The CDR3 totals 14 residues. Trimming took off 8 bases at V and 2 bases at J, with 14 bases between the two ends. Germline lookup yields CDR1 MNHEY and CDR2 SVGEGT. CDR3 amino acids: CASHPGRDTDTQYF. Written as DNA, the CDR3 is TGTGCCAGCCACCCGGGACGAGACACAGATACGCAGTATTTT.

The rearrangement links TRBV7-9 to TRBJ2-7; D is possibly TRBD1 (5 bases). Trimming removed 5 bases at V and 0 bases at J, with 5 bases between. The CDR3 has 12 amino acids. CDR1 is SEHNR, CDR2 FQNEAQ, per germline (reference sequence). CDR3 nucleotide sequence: TGTGCCAGCAGCGACAGCTCCTACGAGCAGTACTTC. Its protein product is CASSDSSYEQYF.

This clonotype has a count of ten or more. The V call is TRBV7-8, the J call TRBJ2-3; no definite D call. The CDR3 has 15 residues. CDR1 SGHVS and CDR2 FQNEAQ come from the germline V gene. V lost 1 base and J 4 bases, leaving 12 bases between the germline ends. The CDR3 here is CASSLVGPRADTQYF. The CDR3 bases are TGTGCCAGCAGCTTAGTTGGGCCCCGGGCAGATACGCAGTATTTT.

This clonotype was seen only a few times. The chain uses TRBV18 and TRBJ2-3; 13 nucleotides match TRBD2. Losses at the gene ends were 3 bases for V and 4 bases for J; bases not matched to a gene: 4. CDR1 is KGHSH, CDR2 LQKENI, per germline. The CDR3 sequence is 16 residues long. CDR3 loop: CASSPRTSGGPDTQYF. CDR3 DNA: TGTGCCAGCTCACCCAGGACTAGCGGGGGTCCAGATACGCAGTATTTT.

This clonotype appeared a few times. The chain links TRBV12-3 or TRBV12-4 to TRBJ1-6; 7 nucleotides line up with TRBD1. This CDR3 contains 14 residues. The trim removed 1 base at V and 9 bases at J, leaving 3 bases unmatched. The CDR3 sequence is CASSLGTGTSPLHF. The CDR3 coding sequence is TGTGCCAGCAGTTTAGGGACAGGTACTTCACCCCTCCACTTT.